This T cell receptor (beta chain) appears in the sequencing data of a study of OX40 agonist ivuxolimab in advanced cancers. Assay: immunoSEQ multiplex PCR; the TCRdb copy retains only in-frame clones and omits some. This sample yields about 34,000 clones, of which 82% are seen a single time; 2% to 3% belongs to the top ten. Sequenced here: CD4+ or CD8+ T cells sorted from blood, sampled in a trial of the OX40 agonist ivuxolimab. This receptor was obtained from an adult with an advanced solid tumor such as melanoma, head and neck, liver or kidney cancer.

The chain's CDR3 is CSVDMMGNSGNTIYF. The CDR3 nucleotides are TGCAGCGTTGACATGATGGGTAACTCTGGAAACACCATATATTTT. This chain links TRBV29-1 with TRBJ1-3; D is unclear. The V gene lost 3 bases and the J gene lost 0 bases, with 12 bases spanning the gap. The CDR3 consists of 15 residues. Germline lookup yields CDR1 SQVTM and CDR2 ANQGSEA.